One and the same sample provided the 23 T cell receptor beta chains below, sequenced in a study of post-analysis software for immune sequencing data. Study outcomes and limitations: Four or five TRBV segments occurring more often in patients than controls included TRBV5-6, TRBV5-1 and TRBV20-1.

Their specific antigens are unknown. Prepared TCR beta cDNA libraries contained unique molecular identifiers. MiXCR was run by TCRdb on the PCR reads, yielding one entry per CDR3 protein. The profile shows under 650,000 distinct CDR3 sequences, around 44% of them singletons. Sequenced: blood. The receptors come from a girl aged 10 to 17 with multiple sclerosis.

This clonotype was counted between two and nine times. The gene calls are TRBV5-1 and TRBJ2-1, with a tentative D call TRBD1 (5 bases). Germline values: CDR1 SGHRS, CDR2 YFSETQ. There are 16 residues in the CDR3. V was pared by 7 bases and J by 2 bases, with 19 bases between. The CDR3, as DNA: TGCGCCAGCCGCTATACTTCGGTGGGGCCCTACAATGAGCAGTTCTTC. Translating it yields CASRYTSVGPYNEQFF. Full variable domain (rest looked up from reference TRBV5-1 and TRBJ2-1): KAGVTQTPRYLIKTRGQQVTLSCSPISGHRSVSWYQQTPGQGLQFLFEYFSETQRNKGNFPGRFSGRQFSNSRSEMNVSTLELGDSALYLCASRYTSVGPYNEQFFGPGTRLTVL.

A note on this clonotype: A read error may explain this, as a much larger clone is one base away. V usage is TRBV5-1 and J usage is TRBJ2-1; D is ambiguous. This CDR3 region has 14 residues. Trimming took 2 bases from V and 5 from J, leaving 11 bases between them. Per germline, CDR1 SGHRS and CDR2 YFSETQ. The DNA for the CDR3 is TGCGCCAGCAGCTTTGGCGGACCCCACAATGAGCAGTTCTTC. Translated, it gives CASSFGGPHNEQFF.

This sequence joins TRBV3-1 and TRBJ2-2; no clear D gene. Trimming removed 7 bases from V and 2 bases from J, with 11 bases in between. The germline V gene encodes CDR1 LGHDT and CDR2 YNNKEL (reference sequence). This CDR3 spans 14 amino acids. Here the CDR3 reads CASKSRVNTGELFF. The CDR3 DNA sequence: TGTGCCAGCAAGTCCAGAGTCAACACCGGGGAGCTGTTTTTT.

The rearrangement links TRBV5-1 to TRBJ2-3; D gene ambiguous. Germline values: CDR1 SGHRS, CDR2 YFSETQ. The CDR3 is 13 residues long. Deletions cut 0 bases from V and 5 bases from J, with 7 bases between. The CDR3 spells CASSLAHEDTQYF. CDR3 sequence (DNA): TGCGCCAGCAGCTTGGCCCACGAAGATACGCAGTATTTT.

This clonotype has just a few counts. The CDR3 region has the DNA TGTGCCAGCAGCTCCAGGGGAGGCGGCTACACCTTC. Protein product: CASSSRGGGYTF. This chain joins TRBV13 and TRBJ1-2; TRBD1 might be the D (6 bases). The germline gives CDR1 PRHDT, CDR2 FYEKMQ (reference sequence). V was pared by 4 bases and J by 8 bases, with 11 bases between. The CDR3 consists of 12 residues.

This chain links TRBV20-1 with TRBJ1-5; unclear D gene. This CDR3 has 14 residues. V was clipped by 5 bases and J by 2 bases, with 13 bases between them. The germline V gene encodes CDR1 DFQATT and CDR2 SNEGSKA (reference sequence). The CDR3 sequence is CSASPSEGNQPQHF. The CDR3 DNA reads as TGCAGTGCTTCCCCCTCGGAGGGCAATCAGCCCCAGCATTTT.

The chain uses TRBV12-3 or TRBV12-4 and TRBJ2-5; D unresolved. V was cut by 1 base and J by 1 base, with 10 bases left in between. The CDR3 spans 15 residues. CDR3 region: CASSLELVTQETQYF. CDR3 sequence (DNA): TGTGCCAGCAGTTTAGAGCTCGTTACCCAAGAGACCCAGTACTTC.

The chain combines TRBV7-2 with TRBJ2-5; D not certain. Germline CDR1 SGHTA, CDR2 FQGNSA. Trimming cost V 3 bases and J 1 base, with 6 bases left between them. The CDR3 runs to 13 residues. The CDR3 sequence: CASSFNTQETQYF. Here the CDR3 DNA reads TGTGCCAGCAGCTTTAATACCCAAGAGACCCAGTACTTC.

This clonotype appeared a single time. The chain recombines TRBV7-9 with TRBJ1-1; unclear D gene. The CDR3 totals 15 residues. Germline values: CDR1 SEHNR, CDR2 FQNEAQ (reference sequence). V lost 4 bases to trimming and J lost 0 bases, with 12 bases between them. The CDR3 DNA sequence: TGTGCCAGCAGCTCCGTACAGCTTTTGAACACTGAAGCTTTCTTT. It encodes CASSSVQLLNTEAFF.

V usage is TRBV7-2 and J usage is TRBJ2-1, with TRBD2 identical over 8 bases. V dropped 5 bases and J dropped 2; count of bases not matched to a gene: 8. The germline V gene encodes CDR1 SGHTA and CDR2 FQGNSA. The CDR3 loop spans 16 amino acids. CDR3 DNA sequence: TGTGCCAGCAGCCCGAGGTCGGGGGGGCCCTACAATGAGCAGTTCTTC. Amino acids: CASSPRSGGPYNEQFF.

This clonotype was picked up a small number of times. V and J are TRBV28 and TRBJ1-2, with TRBD1 as a possible D gene (5 bases). Per the germline V gene, CDR1 is MDHEN and CDR2 is SYDVKM. CDR3 length: 15 amino acids. V lost 8 bases and J 4 bases, leaving 20 bases between the germline ends. CDR3 loop: CASYSPRGSPYGYTF. CDR3 nucleotide sequence: TGTGCCAGCTATTCCCCTCGGGGGTCCCCCTATGGCTACACCTTC.

The chain couples TRBV15 to TRBJ2-5; D is undetermined. CDR3 length: 16 residues. CDR1 is LNHNV and CDR2 is YYDKDF in the germline V gene (reference sequence). Trimming removed 5 bases from V and 3 bases from J, with 19 bases in between. CDR3 region: CATSGRTSFEEETQYF. In DNA form, the CDR3 reads TGTGCCACCAGCGGAAGGACCTCTTTTGAAGAAGAGACCCAGTACTTC.

For this clonotype: Germline and junction disagree at one end, which may indicate a read error. This chain uses TRBV2 with TRBJ2-1; tentative D call: TRBD2 (6 bases). Germline-derived CDR1 and CDR2 are SNHLY and FYNNEI. The CDR3 runs to 13 residues. The CDR3, as DNA: TGTGCCACCCAGGGCGCGGACTACAGTGAGCAGTTCTTC. Translating gives CATQGADYSEQFF.

The V and J genes are TRBV9 and TRBJ2-7; 7 bases match TRBD2. This CDR3 is 15 amino acids long. V lost 0 bases and J lost 6; bases outside the gene matches: 9. The germline gives CDR1 SGDLS, CDR2 YYNGEE. As DNA, the CDR3 is TGTGCCAGCAGCGTAGACCCACTAGCGTGGGGCGAGCAGTACTTC. It is translated as CASSVDPLAWGEQYF.

The rearrangement uses TRBV5-1 and TRBJ2-7; the match to TRBD2 covers 9 bases. The CDR3 sequence is 15 residues long. V was pared by 3 bases and J by 2 bases, with 6 bases of the junction left unmatched. The V gene's germline CDR1 is SGHRS and CDR2 YFSETQ. CDR3 coding DNA: TGCGCCAGCAGCTACAAGCGGGGGGATACCTACGAGCAGTACTTC. Protein: CASSYKRGDTYEQYF.

The chain uses TRBV5-1 and TRBJ1-1; D gene ambiguous. V was pared by 0 bases and J by 3 bases, with 18 bases between. The CDR3 totals 17 residues. Germline assignment: CDR1 SGHRS and CDR2 YFSETQ. This CDR3 is CASSLAVDAQYHTEAFF. CDR3 sequence (DNA): TGCGCCAGCAGCTTGGCGGTGGATGCCCAGTACCACACTGAAGCTTTCTTT.

The gene calls are TRBV7-9 and TRBJ1-1; 9 positions match TRBD1. The CDR3 extends over 16 amino acids. Germline trimming cut 6 bases from V and 4 bases from J; bases unmatched to any gene: 12. Germline V gene sequence: CDR1 SEHNR, CDR2 FQNEAQ (reference sequence). CDR3: CASRWDRVPGGTEAFF. The CDR3 coding sequence is TGTGCCAGCAGGTGGGACAGGGTCCCAGGGGGCACTGAAGCTTTCTTT.

The chain recombines TRBV6-6 with TRBJ2-4, with D hard to call. The J call may be faulty, since TRBJ2-7 better matches the DNA end. From germline, CDR1 is MNHNY and CDR2 SVGAGI (reference sequence). The CDR3 runs to 13 residues. The CDR3 protein is CASSPLTRPEQYF. As DNA, the CDR3 is TGTGCCAGCAGTCCCCTCACGAGGCCCGAGCAGTACTTC.

This clonotype showed up just a few times. A clone one base away is much larger, so this may be a read error. The chain uses TRBV7-2 and TRBJ2-7; no clear D gene. From germline, CDR1 is SGHTA and CDR2 FQGNSA. This CDR3 spans 14 amino acids. V gave up 1 base and J gave up 4 bases, with 11 bases separating them. The CDR3 DNA is TGTGCCAGCAGCTTAGGGATGGGCGGTTACGAGCAGTACTTC. Amino acids: CASSLGMGGYEQYF.

Points on this clonotype: Here the CDR3 omits its conserved ending phenylalanine or tryptophan, so a read error is the likely source. This chain joins TRBV12-3 or TRBV12-4 and TRBJ1-2; 12 bases align to TRBD1. The junction had 5 bases not matched to a gene; V was cut back by 5 bases and J by 7 bases. This CDR3 comprises 14 residues. CDR3 DNA sequence: TGTGCCAGCAGTCCGGGGACAGGGGGCTTTGGCTACACCGTC. Translating it yields CASSPGTGGFGYTV.

This clonotype was counted only a few times. This chain connects TRBV4-1 to TRBJ1-4, with D perhaps matching TRBD1 (6 bases). V was pared by 0 bases and J by 8 bases, with 13 bases between. Per germline, CDR1 MGHRA and CDR2 YSYEKL. This CDR3 is built from 15 residues. The CDR3 nucleotides read TGCGCCAGCAGCCAAGAAGGGGGTCTTGGAGAAAAACTGTTTTTT. Its protein is CASSQEGGLGEKLFF.

CDR3 protein: CASTYGNQPQHF. CDR3 coding DNA: TGTGCCAGCACGTATGGAAATCAGCCCCAGCATTTT. This chain uses TRBV12-3 or TRBV12-4 with TRBJ1-5, with no clear D. V lost 7 bases, J lost 4 bases, and 8 bases lay in between. The CDR3 contains 12 residues.

This clonotype was counted only a few times. The CDR3 DNA reads as TGCAGTGCTCCTGGACAGGGTAGGACAGATACGCAGTATTTT. The encoded protein is CSAPGQGRTDTQYF. The rearrangement uses TRBV20-1 and TRBJ2-3; TRBD1 agrees at 8 bases. V dropped 5 bases and J dropped 3; count of bases not matched to a gene: 7. CDR3 length equals 14 residues. Germline V gives CDR1 DFQATT, CDR2 SNEGSKA (reference sequence).